A selection of T cell receptor beta chains follows, all from one sample in a study of T-cell memory formation after mild COVID-19. MiXCR, run by TCRdb on the 5' RACE reads, gives a single entry per CDR3 protein. This sample carries about 540,000 distinct CDR3 sequences, roughly 20% of them seen once, and the ten largest clones take around an eighth. The sample was PBMCs or a T cell subset sorted from them (not recorded which). The receptors come from an adult woman who had mild COVID-19 (a few samples of this study predate the infection). Cell type and time point are not known. The CDR3 runs from the conserved cysteine through the conserved F or W. Each record gives: V gene, clone size, J gene, D gene, CDR3 DNA, CDR3 protein. The D gene is left open where the match is weak. Some rows mark clone size as missing; the rest say once, few, many or name a class of expanded clone.

TRBV7-2	-	TRBJ1-1	-	TGTGCCAGCAGCTTAGAAGGAGGGGGGGTAAGCACTGAAGCTTTCTTT	CASSLEGGGVSTEAFF
TRBV3-1	-	TRBJ2-4	TRBD2	TGTGCCAGCAGCCAACTTGGCCTAGCGGGGTTTTCCAAAAACATTCAGTACTTC	CASSQLGLAGFSKNIQYF
TRBV20-1	-	TRBJ1-1	TRBD1	TGCAGTGCAAGGGACAGGAATAAAATCATGAACACTGAAGCTTTCTTT	CSARDRNKIMNTEAFF
TRBV5-5	-	TRBJ1-6	-	TGTGCCAGCAGCTCAATAGGGGGAGACTCTGATTCACCCCTCCACTTT	CASSSIGGDSDSPLHF
TRBV11-3	-	TRBJ2-3	-	TGTGCCAGCAGCTTCGGTTTTAGACCAAAAGATACGCAGTATTTT	CASSFGFRPKDTQYF
TRBV5-1	many	TRBJ1-5	-	TGCGCCAGCAGCTTGGGTGGACAGAGCAATCAGCCCCAGCATTTT	CASSLGGQSNQPQHF
TRBV4-2	-	TRBJ2-5	TRBD2	TGTGCCAGCAGCCAAGACCAGCGGGGGGGCTACGGGACCCAGTACTTC	CASSQDQRGGYGTQYF
TRBV10-3	-	TRBJ2-2	-	TGTGCCATCGGGGGGGGGCCGAACACCGGGGAGCTGTTTTTT	CAIGGGPNTGELFF
TRBV18	few	TRBJ2-7	-	TGTGCCAGCTCACCACCCCAGGGATCGACCTACGAGCAGTACTTC	CASSPPQGSTYEQYF
TRBV12-3/TRBV12-4	-	TRBJ1-2	TRBD1	TGTGCCAGCAGCCAAACCGGGACAGCGATCTATGGCTACACCTTC	CASSQTGTAIYGYTF
TRBV11-3	-	TRBJ1-1	-	TGTGCCAGCAGCCAAGAGACTAACACTGAAGCTTTCTTT	CASSQETNTEAFF
TRBV6-5	-	TRBJ2-6	-	TGTGCCAGCAGTTACTGGGGCAACTCTGGGGCCAACGTCCTGACTTTC	CASSYWGNSGANVLTF
TRBV7-3	few	TRBJ2-1	-	TGTGCCAGCAGCTTGGAAGACTTCACCGAGCAGTTCTTC	CASSLEDFTEQFF
TRBV9	-	TRBJ2-4	TRBD1	TGTGCCAGCAGCCATCCTAACAGGGGGCGCTTTGCCAAAAACATTCAGTACTTC	CASSHPNRGRFAKNIQYF
TRBV12-3/TRBV12-4	many	TRBJ1-5	-	TGTGCCAGCAGTCAACAGGGAAATCAGCCCCAGCATTTT	CASSQQGNQPQHF
TRBV21-1	few	TRBJ2-6	-	TGTGCCAGCAGCAATGTTGGCTTACGCTACCCCCTCTCTGGGGCCAACGTCCTGACTTTC	CASSNVGLRYPLSGANVLTF
TRBV6-5	few	TRBJ2-7	TRBD1	TGTGCCAGCAGCTACGAGGCCCGGGACAGGGACCTCGAGCAGTACTTC	CASSYEARDRDLEQYF
TRBV10-3	-	TRBJ1-6	TRBD1	TGTGCCATCAGTGAGACCGGACAGGAGACCTTTTGGAATTCACCCCTCCACTTT	CAISETGQETFWNSPLHF
TRBV24-1	-	TRBJ1-1	-	TGTGCCACCAGTGATCCAGCGGGCGGGAGAGCTTTCTTT	CATSDPAGGRAFF
TRBV5-1	-	TRBJ2-5	-	TGCGCCAGCAGCCAGACAGGAGACCAAGAGACCCAGTACTTC	CASSQTGDQETQYF
TRBV4-1	-	TRBJ2-7	TRBD1	TGCGCCAGCAGCCCAGGGCGACAGGGAAATTTTTACGAGCAGTACTTC	CASSPGRQGNFYEQYF
TRBV12-3/TRBV12-4	many	TRBJ2-6	-	TGTGCCAGCAGGATCTCTGGGGCCAACGTCCTGACTTTC	CASRISGANVLTF
TRBV24-1	few	TRBJ2-5	TRBD2	TGTGCCACCAGTGATAAGGGACTAGCGATTGAGACCCAGTACTTC	CATSDKGLAIETQYF
TRBV5-6	-	TRBJ1-2	-	TGTGCCAGCAGCTTGGGGCCCAACTATGGCTACACCTTC	CASSLGPNYGYTF
TRBV12-3/TRBV12-4	few	TRBJ2-5	TRBD2	TGTGCCAGCAGCCGGTCTAGCGGGCAAGAGACCCAGTACTTC	CASSRSSGQETQYF
TRBV9	few	TRBJ2-2	-	TGTGCCAGCAGCGTAGGAGTTGTCGACACCGGGGAGCTGTTTTTT	CASSVGVVDTGELFF
TRBV3-1	-	TRBJ2-5	-	TGTGCCAGCAGCGGGGGGCGGGGGCCTCAGGAGACCCAGTACTTC	CASSGGRGPQETQYF
TRBV19	few	TRBJ2-2	TRBD1	TGTGCCAGTAGCGCACGACAGGGATCCACCGGGGAGCTGTTTTTT	CASSARQGSTGELFF
TRBV25-1	-	TRBJ2-3	-	TGTGCCAGCAGTGTGGGGCATACAGATACGCAGTATTTT	CASSVGHTDTQYF
TRBV19	few	TRBJ2-3	-	TGTGCCAGTAGTATCTCGAGAGCCTCCGGAGATACGCAGTATTTT	CASSISRASGDTQYF
TRBV5-6	-	TRBJ2-3	-	TGTGCCAGCAGCTTGAGTGGGGCTGAGTATTTT	CASSLSGAEYF
TRBV5-4	-	TRBJ2-7	-	TGTGCCAGCAGCTCCCGCCGGGAAATCTACGAGCAGTACTTC	CASSSRREIYEQYF
TRBV12-3/TRBV12-4	-	TRBJ1-2	-	TGTGCCGGGAGGCGAGTGAATGGCTACACCTTC	CAGRRVNGYTF
TRBV5-4	-	TRBJ1-2	-	TGTGCCAGCAGCTTTCTAGGGGGGCAGGGGCCCTATGGCTACACCTTC	CASSFLGGQGPYGYTF
TRBV5-1	-	TRBJ1-1	-	TGCGCCAGCAGCTTGGCCCGACGGGGCACTGAAGCTTTATTT	CASSLARRGTEALF
TRBV11-2	-	TRBJ2-5	TRBD2	TGTGCCAGCAGCTTAGGAAATACGGGGGGGGAGACCCAGTACTTC	CASSLGNTGGETQYF
TRBV11-3	-	TRBJ2-5	TRBD2	TGTGCCAGCAGCACTTCCGGGACTAGCGGGGGTGAGACCCAGTACTTC	CASSTSGTSGGETQYF
TRBV29-1	-	TRBJ2-7	TRBD1	TGCAGCGTTGAGGCCGGGACAGCTCCCGGGCAGTACTTC	CSVEAGTAPGQYF
TRBV3-1	few	TRBJ2-7	TRBD2	TGTGCCAGCGGCCTAGCGGGAGGCGGGTACGAGCAGTACTTC	CASGLAGGGYEQYF
TRBV19	few	TRBJ2-1	-	TGTGCCAGTAGTGCGCCAGGTTGGGTCCCCTACAATGAGCAGTTCTTC	CASSAPGWVPYNEQFF
TRBV12-3/TRBV12-4	-	TRBJ1-2	-	TGTGCCAGCAGTGGCGAGGGAGGGGGTTATGGCTACACCTTC	CASSGEGGGYGYTF
TRBV2	few	TRBJ2-3	-	TGTGCCAGCAGGCGTACCGGGGCAGATACGCAGTATTTT	CASRRTGADTQYF
TRBV6-1	-	TRBJ1-1	TRBD1	TGTGCCAGCAGTGATCGAAGGGACAGCAAAAAGGACACTGAAGCTTTCTTT	CASSDRRDSKKDTEAFF
TRBV6-5	-	TRBJ2-7	-	TGTGCCAGCAGTTACTCGATTAAGAGGGAGCAGTACTTC	CASSYSIKREQYF
TRBV20-1	-	TRBJ2-1	-	TGCAGTGCTAGAGATTCTATGTGGGATGAGCAGTTCTTC	CSARDSMWDEQFF
TRBV11-3	-	TRBJ2-2	-	TGTGCCAGCAGCTTAGCACACAGGGGGGGGAGCGGTAACACCGGGGAGCTGTTTTTT	CASSLAHRGGSGNTGELFF
TRBV7-9	-	TRBJ2-4	TRBD2	TGTGCCAGCAGCCCCTCTTCAGGCGGGGGTGCCAAAAACATTCAGTACTTC	CASSPSSGGGAKNIQYF
TRBV27	-	TRBJ1-6	-	TGTGCCAGCAGTTTATCTCCGGGTAAGCTCCACTTT	CASSLSPGKLHF
TRBV20-1	-	TRBJ2-4	-	TGCAGTGCTAGAGATTATCTCCGGGCCCAGCCTGCCAAAAACATTCAGTACTTC	CSARDYLRAQPAKNIQYF
TRBV11-2	-	TRBJ2-7	TRBD2	TGTGCCAGCAGCCTCCCTTTATGGCTAGCGGGCTACTCCTACGAGCAGTACTTC	CASSLPLWLAGYSYEQYF
TRBV30	-	TRBJ1-4	-	TGTGCCTGGAGTGGGAGGGGTTCGATTGAAAAACTGTTTTTT	CAWSGRGSIEKLFF
TRBV5-1	-	TRBJ1-2	-	TGCGCCAGCAGCTCACCTGGGGGGTCATATGGCTACACCTTC	CASSSPGGSYGYTF
TRBV7-2	-	TRBJ1-2	-	TGTGCCAGCAGCTTAGCGCAATACCTTACGGGCTACACCTTC	CASSLAQYLTGYTF
TRBV6-5	-	TRBJ1-1	-	TGTGCCAGCAGTACCAGGCCGAACACTGAAGCTTTCTTT	CASSTRPNTEAFF
TRBV6-5	many	TRBJ2-1	TRBD2	TGTGCCAGCAGTTATATAGCGGGAAGTTTCTCCTACAATGAGCAGTTCTTC	CASSYIAGSFSYNEQFF
TRBV7-2	-	TRBJ1-1	-	TGTGCCAGCAGCTTAGGTTTGCGGGTTTTAGGGACTGAAGCTTTCTTT	CASSLGLRVLGTEAFF
TRBV29-1	-	TRBJ1-1	-	TGCAGCGTCGGTTTACAGGGTTACACTGAAGCTTTCTTT	CSVGLQGYTEAFF